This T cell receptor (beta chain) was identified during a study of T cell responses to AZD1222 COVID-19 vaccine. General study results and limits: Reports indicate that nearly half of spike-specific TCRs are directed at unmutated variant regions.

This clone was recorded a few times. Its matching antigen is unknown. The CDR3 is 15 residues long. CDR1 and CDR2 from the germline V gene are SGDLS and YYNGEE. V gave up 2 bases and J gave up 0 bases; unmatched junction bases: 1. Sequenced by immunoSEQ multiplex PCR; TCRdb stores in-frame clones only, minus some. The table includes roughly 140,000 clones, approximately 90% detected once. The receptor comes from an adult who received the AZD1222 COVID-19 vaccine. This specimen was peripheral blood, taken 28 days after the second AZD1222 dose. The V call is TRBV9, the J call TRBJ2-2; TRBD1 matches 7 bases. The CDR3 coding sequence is TGTGCCAGCAGCGTCGGGACAGCGAACACCGGGGAGCTGTTTTTT. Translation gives CASSVGTANTGELFF.